This entry lists 32 T cell receptor beta chains sequenced from one sample in a study of CD4+ T cells in melanoma. The assay was immunoSEQ multiplex PCR, and TCRdb's table has in-frame clones only and misses some. The data contain some 15,000 clones, about 60% of them singletons. The sample consisted of cells from a culture (not recorded whether cultured in vitro). The receptors were sampled from a human donor with melanoma.

V usage is TRBV5-4 and J usage is TRBJ1-3, with D uncertain. Germline CDR1 reads SGHNT; CDR2 reads YYREEE (reference sequence). CDR3 size: 15 residues. V was trimmed by 1 base and J by 0 bases, leaving 8 bases between them. The CDR3 loop is CASSLLSDSGNTIYF. DNA of the CDR3: TGTGCCAGCAGCTTGCTGTCCGACTCTGGAAACACCATATATTTT.

This clone was seen a few times. The chain links TRBV2 to TRBJ2-1; weak D call: TRBD2 (5 bases). The CDR3 covers 14 residues. Germline CDR1 is SNHLY and CDR2 is FYNNEI. The ends were cut back, 6 bases at V and 6 bases at J, with 15 bases in the middle. DNA for the CDR3: TGTGCCAGCAGGGACCAGGAGGCGATCAATGAGCAGTTCTTC. Amino acid sequence: CASRDQEAINEQFF. The variable domain in full, completed from reference TRBV2 and TRBJ2-1, reads EPEVTQTPSHQVTQMGQEVILRCVPISNHLYFYWYRQILGQKVEFLVSFYNNEISEKSEIFDDQFSVERPDGSNFTLKIRSTKLEDSAMYFCASRDQEAINEQFFGPGTRLTVL.

This sequence joins TRBV7-8 and TRBJ2-6; D not resolved. V lost 1 base, J lost 8 bases, and 9 bases lay in between. CDR1 and CDR2 (germline): SGHVS, FQNEAQ. CDR3 length: 14 amino acids. CDR3 in amino acids: CASSLEVNTNVLTF. DNA of the CDR3: TGTGCCAGCAGCTTAGAAGTAAACACCAACGTCCTGACTTTC.

The chain joins TRBV19 to TRBJ1-5; D not resolved. The CDR3 has 14 amino acids. The V and J ends lost 8 bases and 6 bases respectively, with 17 bases between them. CDR1 is LNHDA and CDR2 is SQIVND in the germline V gene (reference sequence). The CDR3 sequence is CASWVGKIFQPQHF. The DNA of the CDR3 is TGTGCCAGTTGGGTGGGTAAAATTTTTCAGCCCCAGCATTTT. The full variable domain, completed using reference TRBV19 and TRBJ1-5, is DGGITQSPKYLFRKEGQNVTLSCEQNLNHDAMYWYRQDPGQGLRLIYYSQIVNDFQKGDIAEGYSVSREKKESFPLTVTSAQKNPTAFYLCASWVGKIFQPQHFGDGTRLSIL.

This clone occurred once. The chain is built from TRBV2 and TRBJ2-5, with D tentatively TRBD1 or TRBD2 (6 bases each). Trimming took off 1 base at V and 5 bases at J, with 14 bases between the two ends. The germline V gene has CDR1 SNHLY and CDR2 FYNNEI. The length of the CDR3 is 15 residues. The CDR3 reads CASSEEWGAGETQYF. CDR3 in DNA: TGTGCCAGCAGTGAAGAATGGGGGGCCGGCGAGACCCAGTACTTC.

This clone appeared a single time. V and J are TRBV5-1 and TRBJ2-7, with D hard to call. This CDR3 is built from 16 residues. Per the germline V gene, CDR1 is SGHRS and CDR2 is YFSETQ. Trimming stripped 2 bases from V and 7 bases from J, with 22 bases between. The CDR3 region has the DNA TGCGCCAGCAGCTTTTTTCCGGTGACCCTTACGAGGGAGCAGTACTTC. It yields the protein CASSFFPVTLTREQYF.

This rearrangement joins TRBV10-3 to TRBJ2-7, with a weak D call TRBD1 (6 bases). V gave up 9 bases and J gave up 5 bases, with 17 bases separating them. This CDR3 is 13 amino acids long. The germline gives CDR1 ENHRY, CDR2 SYGVKD. The CDR3 coding sequence is TGTGCCATTTGGGTAGGGACATTGGACGAGCAGTACTTC. Translated, it gives CAIWVGTLDEQYF.

This clone has only a few counts. This rearrangement joins TRBV2 to TRBJ2-5, with D uncertain. V was pared by 0 bases and J by 0 bases, with 5 bases between. Germline values: CDR1 SNHLY, CDR2 FYNNEI. CDR3 size: 14 residues. CDR3 DNA: TGTGCCAGCAGTGAAGCGTCAGACCAAGAGACCCAGTACTTC. It codes for CASSEASDQETQYF.

The chain uses TRBV6-1 and TRBJ1-3; D gene unclear. The V end lost 7 bases, the J end lost 7 bases, and 17 bases lay between the germline ends. The CDR3 consists of 14 residues. Germline-derived CDR1 and CDR2 are MNHNS and SASEGT. CDR3 coding DNA: TGTGCCAGCACCCTCTCAGGACTTTCGAACACCATATATTTT. Protein: CASTLSGLSNTIYF.

The chain combines TRBV5-1 with TRBJ2-3; D gene uncertain. Germline CDR1 is SGHRS and CDR2 is YFSETQ. V was pared by 7 bases and J by 6 bases, with 21 bases between. The CDR3 contains 15 residues. CDR3 loop: CASLKDPIYQDTQYF. In nucleotides, the CDR3 is TGCGCCAGCTTAAAGGATCCTATCTATCAGGATACGCAGTATTTT.

CDR3 in amino acids: CASRWGERRPDTQYF. The CDR3 bases are TGCGCCAGCAGGTGGGGGGAGAGACGCCCAGATACGCAGTATTTT. The chain employs TRBV5-1 and TRBJ2-3; TRBD2 is a possible D gene (6 bases). Germline loops: CDR1 SGHRS, CDR2 YFSETQ. CDR3 length equals 15 residues. The V and J ends lost 5 bases and 4 bases respectively, with 17 bases between them. Supplemented by reference TRBV5-1 and TRBJ2-3, the full variable domain reads KAGVTQTPRYLIKTRGQQVTLSCSPISGHRSVSWYQQTPGQGLQFLFEYFSETQRNKGNFPGRFSGRQFSNSRSEMNVSTLELGDSALYLCASRWGERRPDTQYFGPGTRLTVL.

J is TRBJ2-6 and V is TRBV6-1; no clear D gene. The CDR3 extends over 13 amino acids. V was shortened by 6 bases and J by 2 bases, with 5 bases between the two germline ends. The germline gives CDR1 MNHNS, CDR2 SASEGT. The CDR3 loop is CASRFPGANVLTF. In nucleotides, the CDR3 is TGTGCCAGCAGGTTCCCTGGGGCCAACGTCCTGACTTTC.

The rearrangement links TRBV25-1 to TRBJ1-2; 7 bases match TRBD1. Germline V lookup: CDR1 MGHDK, CDR2 SYGVNS. CDR3 length equals 14 residues. The V segment lost 5 bases and the J segment 7 bases; nucleotides outside the gene matches: 10. The CDR3 sequence: CASSSPGGLGGYTF. In nucleotides, the CDR3 is TGTGCCAGCAGTTCCCCAGGGGGGCTAGGTGGCTACACCTTC.

In this sample, this clone turned up a few times. This rearrangement joins TRBV4-1 to TRBJ2-5; D assignment may be TRBD1 or TRBD2 (6 bases each). Germline values: CDR1 MGHRA, CDR2 YSYEKL. Trimming took 3 bases from V and 5 from J, leaving 16 bases between them. This CDR3 has 15 amino acids. For the CDR3, the DNA is TGCGCCAGCAGCCAGAGGCTCGGGGGCCGGGAGACCCAGTACTTC. It is translated as CASSQRLGGRETQYF.

This clone was seen more than once but under ten times. In the same sample, other DNA sequences code for this CDR3. V gene TRBV5-1 combines with J gene TRBJ1-6, with a weak D call TRBD1 (5 bases). The CDR3 totals 13 residues. Trimming removed 4 bases at V and 7 bases at J, with 9 bases between. Germline CDR1 is SGHRS and CDR2 is YFSETQ. For the CDR3, the DNA is TGCGCCAGCAGCCGCGCAGGGAATTCACCCCTCCACTTT. Translated: CASSRAGNSPLHF.

The chain is built from TRBV9 and TRBJ2-7, with 7 bases lining up with TRBD2. Germline loops: CDR1 SGDLS, CDR2 YYNGEE. The CDR3 sequence is 13 residues long. V lost 1 base to trimming and J lost 6 bases; unmatched junction nucleotides: 4. In DNA, the CDR3 is TGTGCCAGCAGCGTATACTCGGGGGGCGAGCAGTACTTC. Its translation is CASSVYSGGEQYF.

The CDR3 loop reads CASSQESLSGFGDTQYF. CDR3 in DNA: TGCGCCAGCAGCCAAGAATCACTCTCGGGGTTTGGGGATACGCAGTATTTT. The gene calls are TRBV4-1 and TRBJ2-3; D may be TRBD2 (5 bases). V was cut by 0 bases and J by 6 bases, with 19 bases left in between. Germline CDR1 and CDR2: MGHRA and YSYEKL. There are 17 residues in the CDR3.

In nucleotides, the CDR3 is TGTGCCAGCAGCTTAGGGGATTACGCCCCCCGGCAGTTCTTC. Amino acid sequence: CASSLGDYAPRQFF. This chain connects TRBV7-9 to TRBJ2-1, with no clear D. Per the germline V gene, CDR1 is SEHNR and CDR2 is FQNEAQ (reference sequence). The CDR3 runs 14 residues. Trimming cost V 1 base and J 12 bases, with 16 bases left between them. The full variable domain, completed using reference TRBV7-9 and TRBJ2-1, is DTGVSQNPRHKITKRGQNVTFRCDPISEHNRLYWYRQTLGQGPEFLTYFQNEAQLEKSRLLSDRFSAERPKGSFSTLEIQRTEQGDSAMYLCASSLGDYAPRQFFGPGTRLTVL.

This clone has only a few counts. The V gene is TRBV5-1, the J gene TRBJ2-1; a possible D gene is TRBD2 (6 bases). Per the germline V gene, CDR1 is SGHRS and CDR2 is YFSETQ. With 5 bases removed from V and 5 bases from J, the gap between germline ends came to 14 bases. This CDR3 comprises 14 residues. As DNA, the CDR3 is TGCGCCAGCAGGTCGGCGGGGCGTAACAATGAGCAGTTCTTC. Protein sequence: CASRSAGRNNEQFF. Complete variable domain (other parts from reference TRBV5-1 and TRBJ2-1): KAGVTQTPRYLIKTRGQQVTLSCSPISGHRSVSWYQQTPGQGLQFLFEYFSETQRNKGNFPGRFSGRQFSNSRSEMNVSTLELGDSALYLCASRSAGRNNEQFFGPGTRLTVL.

CDR3 amino acids: CASSRQGAGTEAFF. The CDR3 DNA is TGTGCCAGCAGCAGACAGGGAGCAGGCACTGAAGCTTTCTTT. The genes are TRBV27 and TRBJ1-1; the match to TRBD1 covers 7 bases. The CDR3 extends over 14 amino acids. CDR1 is MNHEY and CDR2 is SMNVEV in the germline V gene (reference sequence). V dropped 6 bases and J dropped 4; count of bases not matched to a gene: 8.

This clone is a singleton in its sample. V and J are TRBV5-6 and TRBJ2-3, with 10 bases identical to TRBD1. The CDR3 length is 18 residues. After removal of 2 bases from V and 6 bases from J, the junction contained 15 bases not matched to a gene. CDR1 and CDR2 (germline): SGHDT, YYEEEE. The CDR3 DNA follows: TGTGCCAGCAGCTTATACCACTCGGACAGGGGGAAAAGGGATACGCAGTATTTT. Protein sequence: CASSLYHSDRGKRDTQYF.

This clone was recorded a few times. This chain connects TRBV11-2 to TRBJ2-7; TRBD1 agrees at 7 bases. Germline V lookup: CDR1 SGHAT, CDR2 FQNNGV. The CDR3 has 15 amino acids. V shed 5 bases and J 2 bases; nucleotides not matched to a gene: 9. CDR3 loop: CASSTHRGRAYEQYF. The CDR3 DNA follows: TGTGCCAGCAGCACCCACAGGGGTAGAGCCTACGAGCAGTACTTC. The entire variable domain, with the rest obtained from reference TRBV11-2 and TRBJ2-7, is as follows: EAGVAQSPRYKIIEKRQSVAFWCNPISGHATLYWYQQILGQGPKLLIQFQNNGVVDDSQLPKDRFSAERLKGVDSTLKIQPAKLEDSAVYLCASSTHRGRAYEQYFGPGTRLTVT.

The chain joins TRBV9 to TRBJ2-3; 15 positions agree with TRBD2. CDR1 and CDR2 (germline): SGDLS, YYNGEE. CDR3 length: 18 residues. The junction had 10 bases not matched to a gene; V was cut back by 5 bases and J by 3 bases. The chain's CDR3 is CASRSGLAGGPGTDTQYF. The CDR3 nucleotides read TGTGCCAGCAGGTCCGGACTAGCGGGGGGGCCGGGTACAGATACGCAGTATTTT.

V and J are TRBV27 and TRBJ2-6, with D tentatively TRBD1 (6 bases). V lost 5 bases and J 0 bases, leaving 20 bases between the germline ends. This CDR3 contains 19 residues. Germline lookup yields CDR1 MNHEY and CDR2 SMNVEV (reference sequence). The CDR3 spells CASSPRPGTFYSGANVLTF. The CDR3, as DNA: TGTGCCAGCAGTCCGCGTCCCGGGACATTTTACTCTGGGGCCAACGTCCTGACTTTC.

This chain joins TRBV29-1 and TRBJ2-6, with a weak D call TRBD2 (5 bases). This CDR3 is built from 14 residues. V was cut by 1 base and J by 2 bases, with 6 bases left in between. Germline CDR1 reads SQVTM; CDR2 reads ANQGSEA. Here the CDR3 reads CSVEGGAGANVLTF. CDR3 DNA: TGCAGCGTTGAAGGGGGAGCTGGGGCCAACGTCCTGACTTTC.

This chain uses TRBV4-1 with TRBJ2-1; 8 bases line up with TRBD2. Germline V gene lookup returns CDR1 MGHRA and CDR2 YSYEKL. The CDR3 contains 14 residues. J lost 6 bases, V lost 1 base, and 2 bases had no gene match. The CDR3 loop reads CASSQAGTSNEQFF. CDR3 coding DNA: TGCGCCAGCAGCCAAGCCGGGACTAGCAATGAGCAGTTCTTC.

This chain links TRBV2 with TRBJ2-2; D unresolved. This CDR3 is built from 13 residues. Trimming removed 6 bases at V and 7 bases at J, with 12 bases between. Germline-derived CDR1 and CDR2 are SNHLY and FYNNEI. CDR3 amino acids: CASRSTVFGELFF. The CDR3 nucleotides are TGTGCCAGCAGGTCGACGGTGTTCGGGGAGCTGTTTTTT.

CDR3 protein: CASSEKGRGSAGQPQHF. CDR3 DNA sequence: TGCGCCAGCAGTGAGAAAGGGCGGGGCAGCGCGGGTCAGCCCCAGCATTTT. The chain uses TRBV10-2 and TRBJ1-5; D possibly corresponds to TRBD1 (5 bases). Trimming stripped 2 bases from V and 6 bases from J, with 20 bases between. Per the germline V gene, CDR1 is WSHSY and CDR2 is SAAADI. The CDR3 sequence is 17 residues long.

V and J are TRBV9 and TRBJ1-3; D perhaps matches TRBD1 (5 bases). CDR1 is SGDLS, CDR2 YYNGEE, per germline. The CDR3 has 16 amino acids. Trimming shortened V by 3 bases and J by 0 bases, and 13 bases separated the two germline ends. CDR3 nucleotide sequence: TGTGCCAGCAGCGGACAGTCTCTCCGCTCTGGAAACACCATATATTTT. As protein: CASSGQSLRSGNTIYF.

Of note for this clone: Other nucleotide sequences in the sample specify the same CDR3. The chain uses TRBV5-6 and TRBJ1-6, with a tentative D call TRBD1 (6 bases). CDR1 is SGHDT and CDR2 is YYEEEE in the germline V gene. The CDR3 consists of 16 residues. V was shortened by 2 bases and J by 7 bases, with 16 bases between the two germline ends. In DNA, the CDR3 is TGTGCCAGCAGCTTATTAGGCGGGCAGGGGAATTCACCCCTCCACTTT. Its translation is CASSLLGGQGNSPLHF.

The chain carries TRBV29-1 and TRBJ2-7, with D perhaps given as TRBD1 or TRBD2 (6 bases each). V shed 7 bases and J shed 2 bases, with 9 bases lying between them. Germline V gene data show CDR1 as SQVTM and CDR2 as ANQGSEA. There are 11 residues in the CDR3. The CDR3 sequence is CSAGAAYEQYF. CDR3 DNA: TGCAGCGCGGGGGCCGCCTACGAGCAGTACTTC.

The rearrangement joins TRBV6-1 to TRBJ1-5, with 9 bases that match TRBD1. The length of the CDR3 is 15 residues. Looked up from germline, CDR1 is MNHNS and CDR2 is SASEGT. After removal of 4 bases from V and 4 bases from J, the junction contained 5 bases not matched to a gene. CDR3 in amino acids: CASSASGTGNQPQHF. The CDR3 DNA follows: TGTGCCAGCAGTGCCTCCGGGACAGGGAATCAGCCCCAGCATTTT.